These 24 T cell receptor beta chains were all obtained from the same sample, sequenced in a study of graft-versus-host responses after intestinal transplantation. These receptors' antigens are unknown. Measured with immunoSEQ multiplex PCR; TCRdb has only the in-frame clones, and not every one. The sample gives tens of thousands of clones, around 93% of which show up once; around 0.18% is in the top ten. The sample in question was unstimulated CD4+ T cells sorted from spleen or lymph node cells, obtained before transplant. The receptors derive from a human donor who was the organ donor for an intestinal transplant.

This clone was counted once. This chain joins TRBV19 and TRBJ1-2; D remains unclear. In germline, CDR1 is LNHDA, CDR2 SQIVND (reference sequence). This CDR3 region has 13 residues. V lost 3 bases, J lost 2 bases, and 7 bases lay in between. This CDR3 is CASSISGNYGYTF. CDR3 DNA: TGTGCCAGTAGTATCAGTGGGAACTATGGCTACACCTTC.

The chain employs TRBV7-2 and TRBJ1-5; possible D gene TRBD1, 5 bases. Looked up from germline, CDR1 is SGHTA and CDR2 is FQGNSA. CDR3 length equals 14 residues. V lost 1 base, J lost 6 bases, and 10 bases lay in between. The CDR3 loop reads CASSLEWGSQPQHF. CDR3 DNA: TGTGCCAGCAGCTTAGAATGGGGGAGTCAGCCCCAGCATTTT.

The rearrangement uses TRBV25-1 and TRBJ1-1, with D uncertain. Germline assignment: CDR1 MGHDK and CDR2 SYGVNS. V was cut by 6 bases and J by 1 base, with 18 bases left in between. The CDR3 length is 16 residues. In nucleotides, the CDR3 is TGTGCCAGCAGATACGGGTCCAGAGGGTCGAACACTGAAGCTTTCTTT. It translates to CASRYGSRGSNTEAFF.

The rearrangement links TRBV5-8 to TRBJ1-1; D ambiguous. The V end lost 3 bases, the J end lost 1 base, and 16 bases lay between the germline ends. CDR1 is SGHTS, CDR2 YDEGEE, per germline. This CDR3 has 16 residues. CDR3 sequence (DNA): TGTGCCAGCAGCTCTATTCCGTCCAGGAGGAACACTGAAGCTTTCTTT. Encoded protein: CASSSIPSRRNTEAFF.

This rearrangement joins TRBV19 to TRBJ1-2; no clear D gene. Germline V gene lookup returns CDR1 LNHDA and CDR2 SQIVND (reference sequence). V was shortened by 2 bases and J by 0 bases, with 4 bases between the two germline ends. CDR3 length: 13 residues. CDR3 sequence reads: CASSINPNYGYTF. The CDR3 coding sequence is TGTGCCAGTAGTATAAATCCTAACTATGGCTACACCTTC.

V usage is TRBV7-3 and J usage is TRBJ2-5; perhaps TRBD1 as D (6 bases). This CDR3 is 13 amino acids long. CDR1 SGHTA and CDR2 FQGTGA come from the germline V gene. V gave up 5 bases and J gave up 7 bases, with 14 bases separating them. The CDR3 coding sequence is TGTGCCAGCAGCCGGGACACTGGAGGGACCCAGTACTTC. It is translated as CASSRDTGGTQYF.

The chain couples TRBV7-3 to TRBJ1-1; D is uncertain. V gave up 5 bases and J gave up 1 base, with 8 bases separating them. From germline, CDR1 is SGHTA and CDR2 FQGTGA. The CDR3 runs to 13 residues. Here the CDR3 reads CASSPEANTEAFF. As DNA, the CDR3 is TGTGCCAGCAGCCCCGAAGCGAACACTGAAGCTTTCTTT.

The chain links TRBV11-2 to TRBJ1-6; weak D call: TRBD1 (5 bases). The ends were cut back, 5 bases at V and 6 bases at J, with 8 bases in the middle. CDR3 length: 13 residues. Germline-derived CDR1 and CDR2 are SGHAT and FQNNGV. This CDR3 is CASSGGVNSPLHF. The DNA of the CDR3 is TGTGCCAGCAGCGGGGGTGTTAATTCACCCCTCCACTTT.

J is TRBJ2-7 and V is TRBV7-2; D not resolved. With 0 bases removed from V and 4 bases from J, the gap between germline ends came to 4 bases. CDR1 SGHTA and CDR2 FQGNSA come from the germline V gene. This CDR3 has 12 residues. CDR3 bases: TGTGCCAGCAGCTTAGCGTTATACGAGCAGTACTTC. Translating it yields CASSLALYEQYF.

V is TRBV25-1 and J is TRBJ2-5; D possibly uses TRBD1 or TRBD2 (7 bases each). Trimming pared 5 bases from V and 0 bases from J, leaving 13 bases between. The CDR3 has 15 residues. Germline CDR1 and CDR2: MGHDK and SYGVNS. CDR3 protein: CASSQGGRYQETQYF. CDR3 in DNA: TGTGCCAGCAGTCAGGGGGGGCGGTACCAAGAGACCCAGTACTTC.

The gene calls are TRBV19 and TRBJ2-7, with TRBD1 as a possible D gene (6 bases). The germline V gene has CDR1 LNHDA and CDR2 SQIVND (reference sequence). The CDR3 loop spans 13 amino acids. V was trimmed by 4 bases and J by 3 bases, leaving 10 bases between them. The CDR3 DNA follows: TGTGCCAGTAGTAGGGACATTTACTACGAGCAGTACTTC. Its protein product is CASSRDIYYEQYF.

V and J are TRBV27 and TRBJ2-5, with TRBD1 identical over 8 bases. The tail of the sequence fits TRBJ2-7 better, so the J call may be wrong. The V gene's germline CDR1 is MNHEY and CDR2 SMNVEV (reference sequence). The CDR3 runs 15 residues. CDR3 DNA: TGTGCCAGCAGTTTCAGGACAGGGTTGTCGCGCGAGCAGTACTTC. This encodes CASSFRTGLSREQYF.

The V and J genes are TRBV7-9 and TRBJ1-3, with no clear D. Germline CDR1 and CDR2: SEHNR and FQNEAQ (reference sequence). Trimming cost V 1 base and J 1 base, with 5 bases left between them. The CDR3 is made up of 14 amino acids. The CDR3 DNA reads as TGTGCCAGCAGCTTAGAGGGATCTGGAAACACCATATATTTT. Translated, it gives CASSLEGSGNTIYF.

This clone has a single count. The gene calls are TRBV4-2 and TRBJ1-1, with D unresolved. This CDR3 spans 16 amino acids. V was clipped by 2 bases and J by 0 bases, with 13 bases between them. The germline V gene encodes CDR1 LGHNA and CDR2 YNFKEQ. The CDR3 region is CASSQFFDTLNTEAFF. CDR3 bases: TGTGCCAGCAGCCAATTTTTTGACACTTTGAACACTGAAGCTTTCTTT.

In its sample, this clone was seen once. The chain is built from TRBV9 and TRBJ1-1; 9 positions match TRBD1. V trimming: 4 bases; J trimming: 1 base; junction bases outside the gene matches: 2. The CDR3 contains 14 residues. CDR1 and CDR2 from the germline V gene are SGDLS and YYNGEE. The CDR3 loop is CASSLQGANTEAFF. The CDR3 DNA reads as TGTGCCAGCAGCCTACAGGGGGCGAACACTGAAGCTTTCTTT.

This chain uses TRBV19 with TRBJ2-5; D remains unclear. From germline, CDR1 is LNHDA and CDR2 SQIVND (reference sequence). There are 12 residues in the CDR3. Trimming took 1 base from V and 2 from J, leaving 2 bases between them. In DNA, the CDR3 is TGTGCCAGTAGTATAGCGCAAGAGACCCAGTACTTC. It translates to CASSIAQETQYF.

J is TRBJ1-4 and V is TRBV5-4; 7 positions match TRBD1. V lost 3 bases, J lost 8 bases, and 1 base stayed unmatched. Germline V lookup: CDR1 SGHNT, CDR2 YYREEE (reference sequence). The CDR3 has 12 residues. The CDR3 DNA follows: TGTGCCAGCAGCTCGGACAGGGAAAAACTGTTTTTT. This sequence encodes CASSSDREKLFF.

The chain employs TRBV28 and TRBJ1-6; tentative D call: TRBD1 (6 bases). This CDR3 comprises 16 residues. Trimming stripped 8 bases from V and 8 bases from J, with 22 bases between. Per the germline V gene, CDR1 is MDHEN and CDR2 is SYDVKM. CDR3 sequence: CASGTGSRGLYSPLHF. The CDR3 DNA reads as TGTGCCAGCGGTACAGGGTCCCGTGGACTTTATTCACCCCTCCACTTT.

V usage is TRBV30 and J usage is TRBJ2-1, with 12 nucleotides matching TRBD2. V lost 2 bases, J lost 6 bases, and 14 bases stayed unmatched. Germline V gives CDR1 GTSNPN, CDR2 SVGIG (reference sequence). The CDR3 runs 18 residues. CDR3 DNA sequence: TGTGCCTGGAGTCCTTCCCGACTAGCGGGAGATTACACCAATGAGCAGTTCTTC. It translates to CAWSPSRLAGDYTNEQFF.

The chain uses TRBV6-6 and TRBJ1-1; 8 bases match TRBD1. Germline V lookup: CDR1 MNHNY, CDR2 SVGAGI (reference sequence). The CDR3 spans 13 residues. J lost 4 bases, V lost 2 bases, and 0 bases had no gene match. CDR3 sequence reads: CASSYTGGTEAFF. The CDR3, as DNA: TGTGCCAGCAGTTACACAGGGGGCACTGAAGCTTTCTTT.

The chain recombines TRBV18 with TRBJ2-3; D is possibly TRBD1 (5 bases). The CDR3 has 14 residues. Looked up from germline, CDR1 is KGHSH and CDR2 is LQKENI. V was cut by 1 base and J by 2 bases, with 7 bases left in between. CDR3 residues: CASSPQGITDTQYF. In nucleotides, the CDR3 is TGTGCCAGCTCACCACAGGGGATCACAGATACGCAGTATTTT.

This sequence joins TRBV9 and TRBJ2-2; D unresolved. This CDR3 spans 14 amino acids. Trimming pared 0 bases from V and 1 base from J, leaving 4 bases between. Germline CDR1 and CDR2: SGDLS and YYNGEE. CDR3 amino acids: CASSVVGNTGELFF. CDR3 sequence (DNA): TGTGCCAGCAGCGTAGTCGGGAACACCGGGGAGCTGTTTTTT. The complete variable domain, with remaining parts taken from reference TRBV9 and TRBJ2-2, reads DSGVTQTPKHLITATGQRVTLRCSPRSGDLSVYWYQQSLDQGLQFLIQYYNGEERAKGNILERFSAQQFPDLHSELNLSSLELGDSALYFCASSVVGNTGELFFGEGSRLTVL.

This chain's CDR3 is CASSDRVIADTGELFF. The CDR3 DNA sequence: TGTGCCAGCAGCGACCGGGTGATTGCCGACACCGGGGAGCTGTTTTTT. The chain recombines TRBV4-2 with TRBJ2-2; D is unresolved. Germline V lookup: CDR1 LGHNA, CDR2 YNFKEQ. The ends were cut back, 5 bases at V and 3 bases at J, with 16 bases in the middle. The CDR3 totals 16 residues.

This chain links TRBV5-1 with TRBJ2-1; TRBD1 matches 8 bases. The CDR3 totals 15 residues. After removal of 7 bases from V and 1 base from J, the junction contained 7 bases not matched to a gene. Germline values: CDR1 SGHRS, CDR2 YFSETQ. The CDR3 DNA follows: TGCGCCAGCTCCTCGACAGGGGAGTCCTACAATGAGCAGTTCTTC. This gives the protein CASSSTGESYNEQFF.